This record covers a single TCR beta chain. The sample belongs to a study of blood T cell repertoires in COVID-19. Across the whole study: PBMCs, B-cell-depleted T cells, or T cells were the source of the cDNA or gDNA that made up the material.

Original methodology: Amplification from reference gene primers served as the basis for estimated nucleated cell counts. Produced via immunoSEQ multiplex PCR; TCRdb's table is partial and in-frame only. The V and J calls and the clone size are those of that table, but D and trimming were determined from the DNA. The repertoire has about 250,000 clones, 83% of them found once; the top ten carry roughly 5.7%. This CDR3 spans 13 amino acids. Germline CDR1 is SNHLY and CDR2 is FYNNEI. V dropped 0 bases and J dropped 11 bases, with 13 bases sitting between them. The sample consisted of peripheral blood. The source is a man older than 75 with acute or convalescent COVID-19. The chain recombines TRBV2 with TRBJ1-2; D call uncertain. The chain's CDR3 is CASSEALRLWYTF. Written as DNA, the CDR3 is TGTGCCAGCAGTGAAGCGCTGAGGTTGTGGTACACCTTC.